This TCR beta chain is drawn from a study of T cell repertoires in cytomegalovirus infection. The study, taken as a whole, reports: The response measured ex vivo was dominated by TCR beta clonotypes (HLA-C-restricted and CMV-specific).

One entry per CDR3 protein, called by TCRdb with MiXCR from the reads. The repertoire includes tens of thousands of distinct CDR3 sequences, approximately 3.6% of them detected once, and around 22% sits in the top ten. In its sample, this clonotype was seen many times. Its target is not known. The length of the CDR3 is 13 residues. V was trimmed by 6 bases and J by 6 bases, leaving 13 bases between them. The germline CDR1 and CDR2 sequences are SNHLY and FYNNEI. This receptor was obtained from a human donor in good health (CMV status not recorded). Some clones in this sample may be carry-over from other donors' samples. The sample taken for sequencing was PBMCs. The J gene is TRBJ2-3, the V gene TRBV2; tentatively, D is TRBD2 (6 bases). The CDR3 nucleotides read TGTGCCAGCAGGGGACCGGGACTCGATACGCAGTATTTT. As protein: CASRGPGLDTQYF. Full variable domain (rest looked up from reference TRBV2 and TRBJ2-3): EPEVTQTPSHQVTQMGQEVILRCVPISNHLYFYWYRQILGQKVEFLVSFYNNEISEKSEIFDDQFSVERPDGSNFTLKIRSTKLEDSAMYFCASRGPGLDTQYFGPGTRLTVL.